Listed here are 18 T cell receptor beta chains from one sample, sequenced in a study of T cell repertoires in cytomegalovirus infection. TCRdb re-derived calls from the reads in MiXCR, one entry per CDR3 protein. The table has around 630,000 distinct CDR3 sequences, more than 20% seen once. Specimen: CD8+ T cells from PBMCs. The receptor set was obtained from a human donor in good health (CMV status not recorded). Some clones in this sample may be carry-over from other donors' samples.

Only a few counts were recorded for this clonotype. CDR3 DNA sequence: TGTGCCAGTTACAGGGCTGGGGCCAACGTCCTGACTTTC. It encodes CASYRAGANVLTF. V gene TRBV6-5 combines with J gene TRBJ2-6; D perhaps matches TRBD1 (6 bases). The germline V gene encodes CDR1 MNHEY and CDR2 SVGAGI. V lost 9 bases and J 2 bases, leaving 8 bases between the germline ends. The CDR3 consists of 13 residues.

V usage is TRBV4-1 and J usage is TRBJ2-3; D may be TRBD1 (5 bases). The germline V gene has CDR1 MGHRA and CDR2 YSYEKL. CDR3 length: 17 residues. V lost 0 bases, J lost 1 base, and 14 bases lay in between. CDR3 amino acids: CASSQDRAPRRTDTQYF. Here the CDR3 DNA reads TGCGCCAGCAGCCAAGACAGGGCGCCTAGACGCACAGATACGCAGTATTTT.

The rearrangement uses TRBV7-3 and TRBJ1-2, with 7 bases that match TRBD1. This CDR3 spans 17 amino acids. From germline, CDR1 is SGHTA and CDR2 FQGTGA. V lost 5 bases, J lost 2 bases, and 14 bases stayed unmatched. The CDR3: CASSPIGGQTGNYGYTF. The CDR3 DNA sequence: TGTGCCAGCAGCCCCATAGGGGGACAGACGGGAAACTATGGCTACACCTTC. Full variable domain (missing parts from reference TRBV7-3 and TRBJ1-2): GAGVSQTPSNKVTEKGKYVELRCDPISGHTALYWYRQSLGQGPEFLIYFQGTGAADDSGLPNDRFFAVRPEGSVSTLKIQRTERGDSAVYLCASSPIGGQTGNYGYTFGSGTRLTVV.

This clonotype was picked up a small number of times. The CDR3 DNA reads as TGCGCCAGCAGCTTCGGACTAAGCTCACCCCTCCACTTT. It yields the protein CASSFGLSSPLHF. The V and J genes are TRBV5-1 and TRBJ1-6; D is unresolved. The CDR3 sequence is 13 residues long. Germline V gene sequence: CDR1 SGHRS, CDR2 YFSETQ. V lost 2 bases and J lost 10, with 10 bases in between.

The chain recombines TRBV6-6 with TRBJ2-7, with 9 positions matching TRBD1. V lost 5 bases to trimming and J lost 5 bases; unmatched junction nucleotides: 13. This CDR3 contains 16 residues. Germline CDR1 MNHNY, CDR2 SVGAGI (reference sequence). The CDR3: CASSPNAGTGPHEQYF. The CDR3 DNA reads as TGTGCCAGCAGTCCCAATGCCGGGACAGGGCCCCACGAGCAGTACTTC.

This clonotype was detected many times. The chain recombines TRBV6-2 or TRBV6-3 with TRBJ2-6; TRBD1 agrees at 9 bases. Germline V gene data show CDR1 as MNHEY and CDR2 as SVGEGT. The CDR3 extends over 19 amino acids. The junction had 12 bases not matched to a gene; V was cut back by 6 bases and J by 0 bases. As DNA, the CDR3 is TGTGCCAGCAGACTTCATCCCGGGACAGGGATCTCTGGGGCCAACGTCCTGACTTTC. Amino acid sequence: CASRLHPGTGISGANVLTF.

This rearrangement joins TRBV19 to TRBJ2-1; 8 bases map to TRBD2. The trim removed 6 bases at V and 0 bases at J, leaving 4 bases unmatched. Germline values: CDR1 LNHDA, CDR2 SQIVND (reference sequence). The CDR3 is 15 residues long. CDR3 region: CASRRGGSSYNEQFF. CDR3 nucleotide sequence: TGTGCCAGTAGGCGCGGGGGGAGCTCCTACAATGAGCAGTTCTTC.

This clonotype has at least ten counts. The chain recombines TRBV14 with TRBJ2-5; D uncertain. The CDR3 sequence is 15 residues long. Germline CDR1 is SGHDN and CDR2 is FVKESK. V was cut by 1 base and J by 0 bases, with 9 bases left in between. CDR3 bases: TGTGCCAGCAGCCAAGGGACGGTAAACCAAGAGACCCAGTACTTC. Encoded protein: CASSQGTVNQETQYF.

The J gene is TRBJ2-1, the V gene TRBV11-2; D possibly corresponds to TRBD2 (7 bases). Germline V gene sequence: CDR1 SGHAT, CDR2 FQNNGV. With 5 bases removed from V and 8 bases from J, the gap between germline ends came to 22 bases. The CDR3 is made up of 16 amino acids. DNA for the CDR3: TGTGCCAGCAGCCGAACCACGGCGGGGGCAATGGATGAGCAGTTCTTC. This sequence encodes CASSRTTAGAMDEQFF.

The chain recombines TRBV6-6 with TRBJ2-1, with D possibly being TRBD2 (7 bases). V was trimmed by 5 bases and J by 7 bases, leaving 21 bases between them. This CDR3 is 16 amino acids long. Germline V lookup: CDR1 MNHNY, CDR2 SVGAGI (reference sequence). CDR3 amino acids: CASSPWRGPALNEQFF. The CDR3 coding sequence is TGTGCCAGCAGTCCTTGGCGGGGGCCAGCTTTGAATGAGCAGTTCTTC.

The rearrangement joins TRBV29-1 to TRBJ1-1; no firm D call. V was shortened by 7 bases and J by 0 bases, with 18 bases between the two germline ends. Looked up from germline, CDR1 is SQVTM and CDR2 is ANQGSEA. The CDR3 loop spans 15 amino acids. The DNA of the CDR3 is TGCAGCGGGATTAAGAAGACGGGCATGAACACTGAAGCTTTCTTT. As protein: CSGIKKTGMNTEAFF.

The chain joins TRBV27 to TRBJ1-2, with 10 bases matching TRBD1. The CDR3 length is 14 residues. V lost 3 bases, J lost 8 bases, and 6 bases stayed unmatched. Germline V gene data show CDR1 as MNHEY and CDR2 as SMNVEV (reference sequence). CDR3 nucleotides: TGTGCCAGCAGTTTCGGACAGGGGGTGACCGGCTACACCTTC. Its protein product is CASSFGQGVTGYTF.

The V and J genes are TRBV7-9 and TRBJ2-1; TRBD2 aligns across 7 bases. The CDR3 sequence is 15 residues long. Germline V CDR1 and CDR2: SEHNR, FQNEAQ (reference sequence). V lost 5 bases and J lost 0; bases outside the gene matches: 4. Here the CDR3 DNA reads TGTGCCAGCAGCCCGAGCGGGGTCTCCTACAATGAGCAGTTCTTC. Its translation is CASSPSGVSYNEQFF.

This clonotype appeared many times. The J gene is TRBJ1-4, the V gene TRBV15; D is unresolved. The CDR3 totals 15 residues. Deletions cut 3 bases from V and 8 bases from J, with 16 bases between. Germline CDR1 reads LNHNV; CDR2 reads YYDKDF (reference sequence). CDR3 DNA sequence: TGTGCCACCAGCAGCCCGGCTGGAGGCATAGAAAAACTGTTTTTT. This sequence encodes CATSSPAGGIEKLFF.

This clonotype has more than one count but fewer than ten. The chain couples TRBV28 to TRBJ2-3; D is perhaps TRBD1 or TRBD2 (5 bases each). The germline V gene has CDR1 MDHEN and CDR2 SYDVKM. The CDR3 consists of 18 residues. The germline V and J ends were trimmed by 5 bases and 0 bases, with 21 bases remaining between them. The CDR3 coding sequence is TGTGCCAGCAGTCCCCTTTTCGAGGGGCTTACTAGCACAGATACGCAGTATTTT. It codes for CASSPLFEGLTSTDTQYF.

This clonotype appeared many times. The CDR3 region is CASGLVQEINTEAFF. CDR3 nucleotide sequence: TGTGCTAGTGGTTTGGTACAGGAGATCAACACTGAAGCTTTCTTT. The chain couples TRBV12-5 to TRBJ1-1, with a weak D call TRBD1 (5 bases). The CDR3 loop spans 15 amino acids. With 0 bases removed from V and 2 bases from J, the gap between germline ends came to 10 bases. Germline-derived CDR1 and CDR2 are LGHNT and FRNRAP.

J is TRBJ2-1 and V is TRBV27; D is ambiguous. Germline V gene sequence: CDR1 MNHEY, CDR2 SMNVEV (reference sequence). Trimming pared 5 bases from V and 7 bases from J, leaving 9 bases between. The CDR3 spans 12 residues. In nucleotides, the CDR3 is TGTGCCAGCAGTGCCAAGTGGAATGAGCAGTTCTTC. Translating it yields CASSAKWNEQFF.

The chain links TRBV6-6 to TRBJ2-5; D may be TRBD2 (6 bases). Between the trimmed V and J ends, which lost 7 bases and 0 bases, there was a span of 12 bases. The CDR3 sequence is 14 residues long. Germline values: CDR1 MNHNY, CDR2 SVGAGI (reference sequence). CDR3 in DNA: TGTGCCAGCAATCGAGCGGGCCACCAAGAGACCCAGTACTTC. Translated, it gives CASNRAGHQETQYF.